Following are 15 T cell receptor beta chains from one sample sequenced in a study of vaccination and CD4 T cells after COVID-19 (dated by TCRdb to 2021 to 2024). Libraries came from PCR. Sequencing took place on an Illumina iSeq 100. At the Johns Hopkins FTIC core, DNA from the cultured CD4+ T cells underwent TCR sequencing with the Oncomine TCR Beta short-read assay. TCRdb reanalyzed the raw reads on its own, using fastp at Q25 for trimming and MiXCR for clone calling, and kept in-frame beta chains. Every CDR3 protein is listed once, alongside the most common genes and DNA of its rows. This sample is represented by 15,000 to 20,000 distinct CDR3 sequences; 43% of them were singletons. The ten biggest clones cover about 6% of the sample. In light of the paper, this sample's treatment or condition label describes: 10-day PBMC culture with coronavirus spike peptide pools or control peptides (ViraFEST assay).

Which antigens these TCRs recognize remains unknown. Material: CD4+ T cells from blood, cultured in vitro, obtained before SARS-CoV-2 vaccination. Receptors originate from a human donor who had recovered from COVID-19.

The J gene is TRBJ2-6, the V gene TRBV19; perhaps TRBD1 as D (5 bases). This CDR3 has 18 residues. Trimming pared 5 bases from V and 0 bases from J, leaving 17 bases between. Germline assignment: CDR1 LNHDA and CDR2 SQIVND (reference sequence). The CDR3 is CASSSRQTPSSGANVLTF. The CDR3 region has the DNA TGTGCCAGTAGTTCGAGACAGACTCCGAGCTCTGGGGCCAACGTCCTGACTTTC.

This chain connects TRBV7-3 to TRBJ2-2, with D unclear. This CDR3 region has 14 residues. The V gene lost 5 bases and the J gene lost 4 bases, with 11 bases spanning the gap. The germline V gene has CDR1 SGHTA and CDR2 FQGTGA. Here the CDR3 DNA reads TGTGCCAGCAGCCGTTATCAAGGCACCGGGGAGCTGTTTTTT. Translated: CASSRYQGTGELFF.

The gene calls are TRBV28 and TRBJ1-2; the D is unclear. V was shortened by 5 bases and J by 10 bases, with 20 bases between the two germline ends. CDR3 length equals 14 residues. CDR1 is MDHEN, CDR2 SYDVKM, per germline. The CDR3 DNA reads TGTGCCAGCAGTCTACTCACCCTAGGGAGAACCTACACCTTC. It translates to CASSLLTLGRTYTF.

J is TRBJ2-3 and V is TRBV5-4; a weak D match, TRBD2 (6 bases). Germline V gives CDR1 SGHNT, CDR2 YYREEE (reference sequence). Trimming shortened V by 4 bases and J by 2 bases, and 17 bases separated the two germline ends. This CDR3 has 16 amino acids. CDR3 in DNA: TGTGCCAGCAGCGGATCTCTCCGGGAGTCCACAGATACGCAGTATTTT. This codes for CASSGSLRESTDTQYF.

The chain carries TRBV6-8 and TRBJ2-1; D possibly matches TRBD1 or TRBD2 (6 bases each). Looked up from germline, CDR1 is MNHGY and CDR2 is SAAAGT. V was pared by 8 bases and J by 7 bases, with 18 bases between. The CDR3 is 14 amino acids. The CDR3 DNA reads as TGTGCCAGCCCAACGGGGGCGCAGGATAATGAGCAGTTCTTC. Protein product: CASPTGAQDNEQFF.

This chain uses TRBV27 with TRBJ1-5, with D uncertain. Trimming removed 6 bases at V and 5 bases at J, with 17 bases between. The CDR3 has 15 amino acids. Germline V CDR1 and CDR2: MNHEY, SMNVEV (reference sequence). DNA of the CDR3: TGTGCCAGCAGGGAAAGGACTTCCGGGGATCAGCCCCAGCATTTT. Translated: CASRERTSGDQPQHF.

The sample holds a few counts of this clonotype. The rearrangement joins TRBV6-2 or TRBV6-3 to TRBJ1-2, with a weak D call TRBD1 (6 bases). The germline V gene encodes CDR1 MNHEY and CDR2 SVGEGT. V lost 6 bases and J 8 bases, leaving 16 bases between the germline ends. The CDR3 has 13 amino acids. CDR3 sequence: CASSTDRTRGYTF. CDR3 in DNA: TGTGCCAGCAGCACCGACAGGACCCGGGGCTACACCTTC.

The J gene is TRBJ2-6, the V gene TRBV2, with 11 bases that match TRBD1. With V trimmed by 8 bases and J by 0 bases, 9 bases remained unmatched. Germline-derived CDR1 and CDR2 are SNHLY and FYNNEI. The CDR3 contains 18 residues. The chain's CDR3 is CASGRPGTGGSGANVLTF. The CDR3 DNA is TGTGCCAGCGGGAGACCCGGGACAGGGGGCTCTGGGGCCAACGTCCTGACTTTC.

The rearrangement uses TRBV5-1 and TRBJ2-3; D is possibly TRBD2 (6 bases). The CDR3 extends over 15 amino acids. V shed 0 bases and J shed 2 bases, with 10 bases lying between them. Germline CDR1 and CDR2: SGHRS and YFSETQ. In DNA form, the CDR3 reads TGCGCCAGCAGCTTGGAGGGACTCGACACAGATACGCAGTATTTT. Translated, it gives CASSLEGLDTDTQYF.

This chain links TRBV20-1 with TRBJ1-5; D might be TRBD1 (6 bases). V shed 6 bases and J shed 6 bases, with 15 bases lying between them. CDR3 length: 13 residues. Germline V CDR1 and CDR2: DFQATT, SNEGSKA (reference sequence). CDR3 DNA sequence: TGCAGTGCCGGAAGGCAGGGGAGTCAGCCCCAGCATTTT. Translated: CSAGRQGSQPQHF.

This rearrangement joins TRBV28 to TRBJ2-3, with 8 bases matching TRBD1. Germline V CDR1 and CDR2: MDHEN, SYDVKM. J gave up 14 bases and V 5 bases, and 6 bases lay outside the gene matches. There are 11 residues in the CDR3. The CDR3: CASSDRGRPYF. The CDR3 nucleotides read TGTGCCAGCAGTGACAGGGGACGGCCGTATTTT.

The chain couples TRBV7-6 to TRBJ1-1, with a tentative D call TRBD1 (6 bases). Germline assignment: CDR1 SGHVS and CDR2 FNYEAQ. This CDR3 spans 15 amino acids. V was pared by 0 bases and J by 1 base, with 9 bases between. For the CDR3, the DNA is TGTGCCAGCAGCTTAGCGACAGGCCAGAACACTGAAGCTTTCTTT. As protein: CASSLATGQNTEAFF.

The rearrangement uses TRBV6-4 and TRBJ2-2, with 8 bases aligning to TRBD1. V dropped 6 bases and J dropped 2; count of bases not matched to a gene: 11. The CDR3 is 17 amino acids. The germline gives CDR1 MRHNA, CDR2 SNTAGT. CDR3 nucleotide sequence: TGTGCCAGCAGCCGCGTTGGCGGGACAGGAAACACCGGGGAGCTGTTTTTT. Its protein is CASSRVGGTGNTGELFF.

This clonotype was seen a handful of times. This chain links TRBV28 with TRBJ1-5; a weak D match, TRBD1 (5 bases). V was clipped by 4 bases and J by 2 bases, with 12 bases between them. CDR1 MDHEN and CDR2 SYDVKM come from the germline V gene. This CDR3 comprises 15 residues. CDR3 amino acids: CASSSVQGGNQPQHF. The CDR3 nucleotides are TGTGCCAGCAGTTCAGTTCAGGGCGGCAATCAGCCCCAGCATTTT. Drawing the rest from reference TRBV28 and TRBJ1-5, the complete variable domain is DVKVTQSSRYLVKRTGEKVFLECVQDMDHENMFWYRQDPGLGLRLIYFSYDVKMKEKGDIPEGYSVSREKKERFSLILESASTNQTSMYLCASSSVQGGNQPQHFGDGTRLSIL.

V and J are TRBV29-1 and TRBJ1-1; possible D gene TRBD1, 5 bases. Germline V gene sequence: CDR1 SQVTM, CDR2 ANQGSEA. The CDR3 sequence is 13 residues long. Trimming removed 5 bases at V and 0 bases at J, with 10 bases between. The DNA of the CDR3 is TGCAGCGTTAGACAGCTTTTGAACACTGAAGCTTTCTTT. Protein product: CSVRQLLNTEAFF.